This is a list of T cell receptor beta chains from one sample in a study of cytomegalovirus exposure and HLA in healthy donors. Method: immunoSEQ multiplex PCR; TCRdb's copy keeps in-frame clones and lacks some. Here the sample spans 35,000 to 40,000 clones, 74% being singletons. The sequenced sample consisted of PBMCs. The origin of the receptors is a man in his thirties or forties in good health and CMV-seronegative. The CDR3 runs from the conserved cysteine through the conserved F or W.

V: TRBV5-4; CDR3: CASSMTGTGGGVRTGELFF
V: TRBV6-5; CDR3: CATVLRHSEQTGAFF
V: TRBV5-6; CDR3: CASSSGLAELQETQYF
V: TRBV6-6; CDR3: CASSYTGTGGKETQYF
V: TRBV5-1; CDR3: CASSLTGPPGNTIYF
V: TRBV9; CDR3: CASSPTGTGGRGYTF
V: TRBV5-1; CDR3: CASSQAGVYEQYF
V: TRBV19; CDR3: CASSVNYGYTF
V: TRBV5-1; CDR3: CASSYSGGLDDSPLHF
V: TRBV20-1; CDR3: CSAGGRETQYF
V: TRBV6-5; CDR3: CASSLGRQGNTEAFF
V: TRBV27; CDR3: CASTIAGGDEQFF
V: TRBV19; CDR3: CASKDRGKRDKNQPQHF
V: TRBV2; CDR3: CASREDRGNTEAFF
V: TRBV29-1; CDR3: CSVVSLADSTDTQYF
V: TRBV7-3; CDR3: CASSSGAYNEQFF
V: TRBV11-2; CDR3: CASSPSPTGDSYEQYF
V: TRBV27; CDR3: CASSLSQGGDKRTTNEKLFF
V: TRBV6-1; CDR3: CASSDLGQGARAFF
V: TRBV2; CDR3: CASSEYNEQFF
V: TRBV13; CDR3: CASSLGGYEQYF
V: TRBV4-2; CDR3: CASSLRMTGGAEAGELFF
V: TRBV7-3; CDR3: CASSLTQAGVGEQFF
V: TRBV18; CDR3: CASSGVVVAEAFF
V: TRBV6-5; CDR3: CASSSTGPNQPQHF
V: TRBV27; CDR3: CASSSRGGQFF
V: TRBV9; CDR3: CASSRGGSYEQYF
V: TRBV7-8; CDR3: CASSLRGTSELEKSTGELFF
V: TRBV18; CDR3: CASSPPQGKSYQETQYF
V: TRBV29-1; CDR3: CSVVSGNLAKNIQYF
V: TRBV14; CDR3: CASSQVGTGGAQYF
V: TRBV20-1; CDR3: CSAQTDTQYF
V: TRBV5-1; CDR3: CASSVDGYNQPQHF
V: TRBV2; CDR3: CASSWDSNNEQFF
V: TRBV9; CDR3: CASSPLVSANVLTF
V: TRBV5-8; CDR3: CASSLGQGGIRPLKNIQYF
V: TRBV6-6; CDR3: CASSYTDRNTIYF
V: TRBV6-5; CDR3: CASRTGQGFSSPLHF
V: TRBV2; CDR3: CASRETGPTYEQYF
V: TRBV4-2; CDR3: CASSQGAGGPPNTGELFF
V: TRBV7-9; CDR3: CASTSTGGNTEAFF
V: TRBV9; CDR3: CASSPRQLNTEAFF
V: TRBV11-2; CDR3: CASSLGSGVQANTIYF
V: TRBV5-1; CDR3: CASMEGARETQYF
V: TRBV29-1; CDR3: CSVVVEEAGNTIYF